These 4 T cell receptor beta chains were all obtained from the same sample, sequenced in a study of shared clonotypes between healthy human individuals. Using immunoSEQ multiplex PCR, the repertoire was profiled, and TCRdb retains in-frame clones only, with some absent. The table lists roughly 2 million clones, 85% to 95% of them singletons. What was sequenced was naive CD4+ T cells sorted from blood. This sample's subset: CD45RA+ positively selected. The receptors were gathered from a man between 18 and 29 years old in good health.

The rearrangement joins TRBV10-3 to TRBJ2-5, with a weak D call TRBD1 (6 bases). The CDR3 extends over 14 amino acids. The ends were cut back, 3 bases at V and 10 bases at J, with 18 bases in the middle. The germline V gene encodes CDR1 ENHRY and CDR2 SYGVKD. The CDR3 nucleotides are TGTGCCATCAGTGAAGACCCCACAGGGTTGAGCCAGTACTTC. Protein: CAISEDPTGLSQYF.

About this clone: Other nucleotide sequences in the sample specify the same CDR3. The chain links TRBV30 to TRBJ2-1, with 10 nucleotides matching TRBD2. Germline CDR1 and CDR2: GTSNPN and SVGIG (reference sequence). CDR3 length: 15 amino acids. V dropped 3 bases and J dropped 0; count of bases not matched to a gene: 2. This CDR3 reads CAWRRLAGSYNEQFF. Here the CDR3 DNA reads TGTGCCTGGAGAAGACTAGCGGGCTCCTACAATGAGCAGTTCTTC.

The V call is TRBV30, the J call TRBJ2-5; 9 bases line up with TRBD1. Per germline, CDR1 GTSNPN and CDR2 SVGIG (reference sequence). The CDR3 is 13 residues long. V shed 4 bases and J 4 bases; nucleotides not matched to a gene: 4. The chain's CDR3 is CAWKTGGVETQYF. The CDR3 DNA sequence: TGTGCCTGGAAAACAGGGGGCGTAGAGACCCAGTACTTC.

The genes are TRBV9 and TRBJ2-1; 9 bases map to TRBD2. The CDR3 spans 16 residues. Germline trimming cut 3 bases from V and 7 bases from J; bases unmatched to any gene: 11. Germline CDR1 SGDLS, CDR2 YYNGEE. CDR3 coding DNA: TGTGCCAGCAGCGCCGTCTTAGCGGGAGCAGGGAATGAGCAGTTCTTC. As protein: CASSAVLAGAGNEQFF.